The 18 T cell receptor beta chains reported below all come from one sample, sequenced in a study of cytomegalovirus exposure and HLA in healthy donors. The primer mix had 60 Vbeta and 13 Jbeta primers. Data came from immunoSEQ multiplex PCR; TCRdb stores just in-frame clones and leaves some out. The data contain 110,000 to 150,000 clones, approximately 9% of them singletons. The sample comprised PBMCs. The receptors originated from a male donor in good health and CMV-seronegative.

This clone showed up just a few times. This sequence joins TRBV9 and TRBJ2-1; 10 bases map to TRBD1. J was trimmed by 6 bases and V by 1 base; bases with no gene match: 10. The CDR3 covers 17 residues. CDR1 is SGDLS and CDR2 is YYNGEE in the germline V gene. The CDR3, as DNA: TGTGCCAGCAGCGTATCACCGGGACAGGGGTATAGCAATGAGCAGTTCTTC. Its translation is CASSVSPGQGYSNEQFF.

This chain's CDR3 is CASSLSVGTAGQFF. The DNA for the CDR3 is TGTGCCAGCAGCTTAAGTGTAGGCACAGCGGGGCAGTTCTTC. This sequence joins TRBV7-3 and TRBJ2-1; a weak D match, TRBD2 (6 bases). V lost 1 base and J lost 12, with 16 bases in between. Germline values: CDR1 SGHTA, CDR2 FQGTGA. The CDR3 covers 14 residues.

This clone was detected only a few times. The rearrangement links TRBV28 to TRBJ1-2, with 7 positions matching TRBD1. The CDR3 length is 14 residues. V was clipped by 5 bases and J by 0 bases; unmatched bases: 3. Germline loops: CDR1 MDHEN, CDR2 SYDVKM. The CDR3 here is CASSETGSNYGYTF. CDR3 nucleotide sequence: TGTGCCAGCAGTGAGACAGGGTCTAACTATGGCTACACCTTC.

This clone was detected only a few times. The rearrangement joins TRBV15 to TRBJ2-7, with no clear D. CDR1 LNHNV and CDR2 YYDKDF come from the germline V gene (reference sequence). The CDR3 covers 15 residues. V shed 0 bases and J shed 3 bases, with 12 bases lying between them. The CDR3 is CATSRDTGVNYEQYF. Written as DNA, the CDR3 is TGTGCCACCAGCAGAGATACTGGAGTCAACTACGAGCAGTACTTC.

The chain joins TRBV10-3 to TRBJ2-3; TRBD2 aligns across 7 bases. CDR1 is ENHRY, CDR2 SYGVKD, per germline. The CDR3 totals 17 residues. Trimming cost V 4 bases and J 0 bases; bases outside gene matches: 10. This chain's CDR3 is CAISGAGEVTSTDTQYF. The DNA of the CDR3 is TGTGCCATCAGTGGGGCGGGGGAAGTTACTAGCACAGATACGCAGTATTTT.

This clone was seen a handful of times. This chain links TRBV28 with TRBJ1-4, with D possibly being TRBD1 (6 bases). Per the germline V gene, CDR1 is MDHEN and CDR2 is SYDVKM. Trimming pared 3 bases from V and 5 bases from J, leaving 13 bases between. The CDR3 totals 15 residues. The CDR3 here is CASSFARGGNEKLFF. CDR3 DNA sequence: TGTGCCAGCAGTTTCGCCCGAGGGGGAAATGAAAAACTGTTTTTT.

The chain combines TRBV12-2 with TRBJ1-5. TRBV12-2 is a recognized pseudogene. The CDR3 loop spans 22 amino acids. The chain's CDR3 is CASRLGGGLFSNHGHSNQPQHF. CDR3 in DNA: TGTGCAAGTCGCTTAGGCGGGGGGCTTTTTTCAAATCACGGTCATAGCAATCAGCCCCAGCATTTT.

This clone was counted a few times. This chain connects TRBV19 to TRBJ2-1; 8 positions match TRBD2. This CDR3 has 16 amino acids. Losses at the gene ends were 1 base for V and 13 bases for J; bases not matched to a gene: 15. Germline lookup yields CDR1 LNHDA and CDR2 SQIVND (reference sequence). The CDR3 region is CASSIVSSGSRVPQFF. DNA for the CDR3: TGTGCCAGTAGTATAGTGTCCAGCGGGAGTCGGGTACCTCAGTTCTTC. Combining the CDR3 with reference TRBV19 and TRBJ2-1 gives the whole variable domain DGGITQSPKYLFRKEGQNVTLSCEQNLNHDAMYWYRQDPGQGLRLIYYSQIVNDFQKGDIAEGYSVSREKKESFPLTVTSAQKNPTAFYLCASSIVSSGSRVPQFFGPGTRLTVL.

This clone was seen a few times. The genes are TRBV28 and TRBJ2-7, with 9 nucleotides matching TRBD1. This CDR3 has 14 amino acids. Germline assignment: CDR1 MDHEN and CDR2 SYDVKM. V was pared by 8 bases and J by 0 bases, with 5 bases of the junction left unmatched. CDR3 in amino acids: CASHGTGSSYEQYF. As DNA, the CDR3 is TGTGCCAGCCACGGGACAGGGAGCTCCTACGAGCAGTACTTC.

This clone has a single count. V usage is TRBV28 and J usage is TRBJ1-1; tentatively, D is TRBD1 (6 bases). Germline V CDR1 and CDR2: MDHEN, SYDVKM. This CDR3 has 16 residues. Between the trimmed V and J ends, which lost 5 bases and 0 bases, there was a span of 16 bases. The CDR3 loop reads CASSPPGTTMNTEAFF. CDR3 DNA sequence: TGTGCCAGCAGTCCACCAGGGACAACCATGAACACTGAAGCTTTCTTT.

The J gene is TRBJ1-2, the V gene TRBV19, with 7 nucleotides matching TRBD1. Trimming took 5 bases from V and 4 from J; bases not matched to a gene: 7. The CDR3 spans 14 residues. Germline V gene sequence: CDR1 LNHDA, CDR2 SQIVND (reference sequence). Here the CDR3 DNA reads TGTGCCAGTAGTGGCCCGGGACAGACCTATGGCTACACCTTC. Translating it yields CASSGPGQTYGYTF.

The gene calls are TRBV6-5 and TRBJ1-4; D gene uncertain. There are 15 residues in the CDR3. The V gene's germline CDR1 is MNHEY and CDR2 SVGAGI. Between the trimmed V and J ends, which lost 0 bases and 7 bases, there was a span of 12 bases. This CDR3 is CASSYSSGSFEKLFF. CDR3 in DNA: TGTGCCAGCAGTTACTCGAGCGGATCATTTGAAAAACTGTTTTTT.

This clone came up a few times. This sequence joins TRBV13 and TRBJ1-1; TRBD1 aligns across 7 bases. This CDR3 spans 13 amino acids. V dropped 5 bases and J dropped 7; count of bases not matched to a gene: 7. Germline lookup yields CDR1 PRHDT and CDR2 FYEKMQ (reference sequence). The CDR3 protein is CASSRGQSYEAFF. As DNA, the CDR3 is TGTGCCAGCAGCCGGGGACAGAGCTATGAAGCTTTCTTT.

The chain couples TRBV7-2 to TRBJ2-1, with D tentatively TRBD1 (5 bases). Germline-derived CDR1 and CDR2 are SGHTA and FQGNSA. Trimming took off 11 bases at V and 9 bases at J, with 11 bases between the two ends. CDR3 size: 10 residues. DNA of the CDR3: TGTGCCTTTAAAGGGGTTGAGCAGTTCTTC. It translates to CAFKGVEQFF.

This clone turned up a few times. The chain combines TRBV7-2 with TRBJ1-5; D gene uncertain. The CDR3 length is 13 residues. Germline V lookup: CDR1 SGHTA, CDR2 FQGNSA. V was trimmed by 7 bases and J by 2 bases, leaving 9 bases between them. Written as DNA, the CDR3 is TGTGCCAGCACCCGTTCGGGCAATCAGCCCCAGCATTTT. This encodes CASTRSGNQPQHF.

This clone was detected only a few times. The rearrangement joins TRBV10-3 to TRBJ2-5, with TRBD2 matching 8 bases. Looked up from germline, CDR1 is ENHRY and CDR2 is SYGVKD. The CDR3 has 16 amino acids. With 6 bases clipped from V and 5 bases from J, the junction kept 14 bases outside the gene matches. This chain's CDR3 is CAISPKTSVGGETQYF. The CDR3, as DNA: TGTGCCATCAGCCCAAAGACTAGCGTGGGTGGGGAGACCCAGTACTTC.

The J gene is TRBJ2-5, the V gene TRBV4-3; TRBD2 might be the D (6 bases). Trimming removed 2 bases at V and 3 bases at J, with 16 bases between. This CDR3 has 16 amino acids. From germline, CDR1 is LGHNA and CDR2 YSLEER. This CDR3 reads CASSQTHGGEEETQYF. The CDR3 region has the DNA TGCGCCAGCAGCCAAACGCACGGGGGAGAGGAAGAGACCCAGTACTTC.

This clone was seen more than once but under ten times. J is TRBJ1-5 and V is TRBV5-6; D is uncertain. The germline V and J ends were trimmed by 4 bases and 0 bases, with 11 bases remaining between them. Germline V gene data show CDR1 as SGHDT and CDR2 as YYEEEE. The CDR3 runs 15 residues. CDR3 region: CASSRLSLSNQPQHF. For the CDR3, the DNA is TGTGCCAGCAGCCGCCTCAGTCTTAGCAATCAGCCCCAGCATTTT.